These T cell receptor beta chains were read from a single sample in a study of cytomegalovirus exposure and HLA in healthy donors. Sequencing used immunoSEQ multiplex PCR; TCRdb keeps in-frame clones, though not all of them. This table holds roughly 150,000 clones, around three quarters found once. Sequenced sample: PBMCs. The receptors were gathered from a man in his forties or fifties in good health and CMV-seropositive. Each CDR3 is given with its conserved first and last residue. A D gene is named only where the DNA matches it firmly. Expanded clones get a size class; other rows say once, few or many, or leave the size out.

j_call,v_call,d_call,clone_size,cdr3_aa,cdr3_nt
TRBJ1-1,TRBV19,-,-,CASNVPGTNEAFF,TGTGCCAGTAACGTCCCAGGGACTAATGAAGCTTTCTTT
TRBJ2-7,TRBV19,-,few,CASSRGGAFGFYEQYF,TGTGCCAGTAGTAGGGGGGGCGCTTTCGGGTTCTACGAGCAGTACTTC
TRBJ1-1,TRBV5-1,-,-,CASSLNRNTEAFF,TGCGCCAGCAGCTTGAACAGGAACACTGAAGCTTTCTTT
TRBJ1-2,TRBV6-5,TRBD1,-,CASSYSRTGGGYGYTF,TGTGCCAGCAGTTACTCGAGGACAGGGGGGGGCTATGGCTACACCTTC
TRBJ2-7,TRBV11-3,TRBD1,-,CASSRTGLSSYEQYF,TGTGCCAGCAGCAGGACAGGACTTAGCTCCTACGAGCAGTACTTC
TRBJ1-1,TRBV18,TRBD1,-,CASLGQGEAFF,TGTGCCTCACTGGGACAGGGTGAAGCTTTCTTT
TRBJ1-2,TRBV5-6,TRBD1,-,CASSLLATGYYGYTF,TGTGCCAGCAGCTTGTTGGCGACAGGGTACTACGGCTACACCTTC
TRBJ1-4,TRBV7-7,TRBD1,-,CASSFDRAEKLFF,TGTGCCAGCAGCTTTGACAGGGCGGAAAAACTGTTTTTT
TRBJ1-1,TRBV6-5,-,-,CASSWSVNTEAFF,TGTGCCAGCAGTTGGTCGGTGAACACTGAAGCTTTCTTT
TRBJ2-1,TRBV7-7,TRBD2,-,CASSLDSGIYNEQFF,TGTGCCAGCAGCTTAGACAGCGGGATCTACAATGAGCAGTTCTTC
TRBJ1-1,TRBV28,-,once,CASSLLGKLNTEAFF,TGTGCCAGCAGTTTGTTGGGCAAGTTGAACACTGAAGCTTTCTTT
TRBJ2-7,TRBV29-1,-,-,CSVEDRADSLNREQYF,TGCAGCGTTGAAGATCGGGCGGACTCATTAAATCGCGAGCAGTACTTC
TRBJ2-2,TRBV5-1,-,few,CATSRDGENTGELFF,TGCGCCACCTCCCGCGACGGGGAGAACACCGGGGAGCTGTTTTTT